A single sample gave rise to the 22 T cell receptor beta chains below, sequenced in a study of preoperative IRX-2 immunotherapy in early breast cancer. Treatment of the sample: preoperative locoregional IRX-2 cytokine immunotherapy. The data were produced by immunoSEQ multiplex PCR, yet TCRdb's version contains in-frame clones alone and is incomplete. This repertoire shows approximately 12,000 clones, approximately 90% found once; its top ten account for 25% to 35%. Sampling was carried out from a patient treated with IRX-2 immunotherapy. The origin of the receptors is a human donor with breast cancer.

The chain is built from TRBV20-1 and TRBJ2-5; D uncertain. This CDR3 has 11 residues. Per germline, CDR1 DFQATT and CDR2 SNEGSKA (reference sequence). CDR3 residues: CRILRGETQYF. CDR3 coding DNA: TGCAGGATACTGAGAGGAGAGACCCAGTACTTC.

In this sample, this clone turned up a few times. The CDR3 DNA is TGTGCCAGCAGAGGGACAGACAGTCCACCCCTCCACTTT. Its protein product is CASRGTDSPPLHF. The V call is TRBV6-1, the J call TRBJ1-6; the match to TRBD1 covers 7 bases. The length of the CDR3 is 13 residues. J lost 11 bases, V lost 6 bases, and 7 bases had no gene match. Germline loops: CDR1 MNHNS, CDR2 SASEGT.

This chain joins TRBV7-2 and TRBJ1-6; no clear D gene. The V end lost 3 bases, the J end lost 7 bases, and 10 bases lay between the germline ends. Per germline, CDR1 SGHTA and CDR2 FQGNSA. This CDR3 spans 14 amino acids. DNA for the CDR3: TGTGCCAGCAGCTTTTGGGCGAGAAATTCACCCCTCCACTTT. It is translated as CASSFWARNSPLHF. Combining the CDR3 with reference TRBV7-2 and TRBJ1-6 gives the whole variable domain GAGVSQSPSNKVTEKGKDVELRCDPISGHTALYWYRQSLGQGLEFLIYFQGNSAPDKSGLPSDRFSAERTGGSVSTLTIQRTQQEDSAVYLCASSFWARNSPLHFGNGTRLTVT.

The chain links TRBV4-1 to TRBJ1-6; D might be TRBD1 (6 bases). Trimming removed 2 bases from V and 9 bases from J, with 23 bases in between. The length of the CDR3 is 18 residues. Germline CDR1 is MGHRA and CDR2 is YSYEKL. CDR3 bases: TGCGCCAGCAGCCAACCGCCCAACGGGGGGCCTTGGGGTTCACCCCTCCACTTT. Encoded protein: CASSQPPNGGPWGSPLHF.

The rearrangement links TRBV30 to TRBJ2-1, with TRBD1 identical over 9 bases. This CDR3 spans 14 amino acids. The germline V gene encodes CDR1 GTSNPN and CDR2 SVGIG (reference sequence). Germline trimming cut 5 bases from V and 14 bases from J; bases unmatched to any gene: 16. For the CDR3, the DNA is TGTGCCTGGCAACCTAAAAAACAGGGGGCTCTGGAGTTCTTC. Translated, it gives CAWQPKKQGALEFF. Variable domain in full (rest from reference TRBV30 and TRBJ2-1): SQTIHQWPATLVQPVGSPLSLECTVEGTSNPNLYWYRQAAGRGLQLLFYSVGIGQISSEVPQNLSASRPQDRQFILSSKKLLLSDSGFYLCAWQPKKQGALEFFGPGTRLTVL.

The gene calls are TRBV23-1 and TRBJ2-6; TRBD1 aligns across 10 bases. TRBV23-1 is placed among ORFs of uncertain function. The CDR3 is 19 amino acids. The V segment lost 7 bases and the J segment 2 bases; nucleotides outside the gene matches: 14. CDR3 nucleotide sequence: TGCGCCAGCATATTACCCTCAGACAGGGGGCGTGCTGGGGCCAACGTCCTGACTTTC. Residues: CASILPSDRGRAGANVLTF.

This chain links TRBV5-1 with TRBJ2-5; TRBD2 matches 12 bases. From germline, CDR1 is SGHRS and CDR2 YFSETQ. V lost 1 base to trimming and J lost 3 bases; unmatched junction nucleotides: 10. This CDR3 is 18 amino acids long. The CDR3 DNA follows: TGCGCCAGCAGCTTGACCCTTTCTAGCGGGGGGGCGAAAGAGACCCAGTACTTC. This codes for CASSLTLSSGGAKETQYF.

In this sample, this clone turned up once. The rearrangement uses TRBV2 and TRBJ1-4, with 7 bases that match TRBD1. V trimming: 2 bases; J trimming: 3 bases; junction bases outside the gene matches: 3. CDR1 is SNHLY, CDR2 FYNNEI, per germline. The CDR3 totals 15 residues. CDR3 in amino acids: CASSERGRPNEKLFF. The CDR3 nucleotides read TGTGCCAGCAGTGAAAGGGGGCGGCCTAATGAAAAACTGTTTTTT.

The chain uses TRBV19 and TRBJ2-2; D may correspond to TRBD1 or TRBD2 (5 bases each). Germline CDR1 reads LNHDA; CDR2 reads SQIVND (reference sequence). This CDR3 region has 13 residues. The V and J ends lost 3 bases and 15 bases respectively, with 17 bases between them. CDR3 nucleotides: TGTGCCAGTAGTATTACCTCAGGGACGATGTTGTTTTTT. This encodes CASSITSGTMLFF.

The rearrangement uses TRBV18 and TRBJ1-3; no definite D call. In germline, CDR1 is KGHSH, CDR2 LQKENI. The V gene lost 2 bases and the J gene lost 0 bases, with 17 bases spanning the gap. This CDR3 contains 18 residues. The CDR3 DNA reads TGTGCCAGCTCACCAATAATTTCACCCCCAGGCTCTGGAAACACCATATATTTT. As protein: CASSPIISPPGSGNTIYF.

CDR3 sequence reads: CASSLLGDNYGYTF. The CDR3 DNA sequence: TGTGCCAGCAGCTTATTAGGGGACAACTATGGCTACACCTTC. The genes are TRBV5-4 and TRBJ1-2, with a possible D match to TRBD1 (5 bases). CDR1 is SGHNT, CDR2 YYREEE, per germline (reference sequence). This CDR3 is 14 amino acids long. V shed 2 bases and J shed 2 bases, with 10 bases lying between them. Full variable domain (rest looked up from reference TRBV5-4 and TRBJ1-2): ETGVTQSPTHLIKTRGQQVTLRCSSQSGHNTVSWYQQALGQGPQFIFQYYREEENGRGNFPPRFSGLQFPNYSSELNVNALELDDSALYLCASSLLGDNYGYTFGSGTRLTVV.

The chain employs TRBV2 and TRBJ2-1; D unclear. In germline, CDR1 is SNHLY, CDR2 FYNNEI. Trimming removed 5 bases from V and 7 bases from J, with 9 bases in between. The CDR3 loop spans 12 amino acids. The CDR3 protein is CASSFGVNEQFF. Written as DNA, the CDR3 is TGTGCCAGCAGTTTTGGAGTTAATGAGCAGTTCTTC.

The CDR3 region is CASSLKGAETQYF. The DNA for the CDR3 is TGCGCCAGCAGCCTGAAAGGAGCCGAGACCCAGTACTTC. This chain links TRBV5-1 with TRBJ2-5; D gene unclear. The CDR3 contains 13 residues. V dropped 4 bases and J dropped 5 bases, with 12 bases sitting between them. From germline, CDR1 is SGHRS and CDR2 YFSETQ.

The chain is built from TRBV5-6 and TRBJ1-2; the match to TRBD1 covers 7 bases. From germline, CDR1 is SGHDT and CDR2 YYEEEE. The V and J ends lost 4 bases and 3 bases, in that order; junction bases with no gene match: 3. The CDR3 contains 13 residues. The CDR3 DNA reads as TGTGCCAGCAGCCATACAGGGGACTATGGCTACACCTTC. Amino acid sequence: CASSHTGDYGYTF.

The CDR3 DNA reads as TGTGCCAGCTCACCGGACTTAAACCAGCCCCAGCATTTT. Residues: CASSPDLNQPQHF. The chain uses TRBV18 and TRBJ1-5; D remains ambiguous. CDR1 and CDR2 (germline): KGHSH, LQKENI. V lost 3 bases and J lost 7, with 10 bases in between. The CDR3 length is 13 residues. Full variable domain (outside the CDR3, taken from reference TRBV18 and TRBJ1-5): NAGVMQNPRHLVRRRGQEARLRCSPMKGHSHVYWYRQLPEEGLKFMVYLQKENIIDESGMPKERFSAEFPKEGPSILRIQQVVRGDSAAYFCASSPDLNQPQHFGDGTRLSIL.

This clone showed up just once. The chain employs TRBV7-9 and TRBJ2-2; D is undetermined. Germline V gene data show CDR1 as SEHNR and CDR2 as FQNEAQ (reference sequence). CDR3 size: 11 residues. Deletions cut 3 bases from V and 11 bases from J, with 7 bases between. CDR3 loop: CASSFNDELFF. Here the CDR3 DNA reads TGTGCCAGCAGCTTCAACGACGAGCTGTTTTTT.

The chain combines TRBV7-3 with TRBJ2-1; D uncertain. This CDR3 region has 12 residues. V shed 5 bases and J shed 3 bases, with 5 bases lying between them. CDR1 SGHTA and CDR2 FQGTGA come from the germline V gene. The CDR3 protein is CASSRDYNEQFF. In nucleotides, the CDR3 is TGTGCCAGCAGCAGGGACTACAATGAGCAGTTCTTC.

This rearrangement joins TRBV7-9 to TRBJ2-3, with 8 bases that match TRBD1. Trimming took 5 bases from V and 6 from J; bases not matched to a gene: 7. This CDR3 has 14 residues. Germline V gene lookup returns CDR1 SEHNR and CDR2 FQNEAQ (reference sequence). The CDR3 nucleotides are TGTGCCAGCAGCACCAGGGGGCCCAAGGATACGCAGTATTTT. Its translation: CASSTRGPKDTQYF.

This rearrangement joins TRBV6-1 to TRBJ2-5; D is unclear. In germline, CDR1 is MNHNS, CDR2 SASEGT. Trimming removed 0 bases at V and 7 bases at J, with 9 bases between. This CDR3 is built from 13 residues. The CDR3, as DNA: TGTGCCAGCAGTGAAGCGCGGCAGGTGACCCAGTACTTC. It codes for CASSEARQVTQYF.

The rearrangement links TRBV6-5 to TRBJ1-5, with D unclear. From germline, CDR1 is MNHEY and CDR2 SVGAGI. V gave up 2 bases and J gave up 1 base, with 6 bases separating them. CDR3 length: 14 residues. The CDR3 bases are TGTGCCAGCAGTTACGGGTGGAGCAATCAGCCCCAGCATTTT. It codes for CASSYGWSNQPQHF.

This clone was counted a single time. The rearrangement uses TRBV5-4 and TRBJ1-4; weak D call: TRBD1 (5 bases). The CDR3 contains 15 residues. V was shortened by 4 bases and J by 5 bases, with 15 bases between the two germline ends. CDR1 and CDR2 from the germline V gene are SGHNT and YYREEE (reference sequence). Written as DNA, the CDR3 is TGTGCCAGCAGCCCGGACCCGGGACGGAATGAAAAACTGTTTTTT. This gives the protein CASSPDPGRNEKLFF. The entire variable domain, with the rest obtained from reference TRBV5-4 and TRBJ1-4, is as follows: ETGVTQSPTHLIKTRGQQVTLRCSSQSGHNTVSWYQQALGQGPQFIFQYYREEENGRGNFPPRFSGLQFPNYSSELNVNALELDDSALYLCASSPDPGRNEKLFFGSGTQLSVL.

The chain uses TRBV5-1 and TRBJ1-1, with 7 positions matching TRBD1. After removal of 4 bases from V and 2 bases from J, the junction contained 8 bases not matched to a gene. In germline, CDR1 is SGHRS, CDR2 YFSETQ. CDR3 size: 15 residues. This CDR3 reads CASSPVTGANTEAFF. Here the CDR3 DNA reads TGCGCCAGCAGCCCCGTAACAGGGGCCAACACTGAAGCTTTCTTT.